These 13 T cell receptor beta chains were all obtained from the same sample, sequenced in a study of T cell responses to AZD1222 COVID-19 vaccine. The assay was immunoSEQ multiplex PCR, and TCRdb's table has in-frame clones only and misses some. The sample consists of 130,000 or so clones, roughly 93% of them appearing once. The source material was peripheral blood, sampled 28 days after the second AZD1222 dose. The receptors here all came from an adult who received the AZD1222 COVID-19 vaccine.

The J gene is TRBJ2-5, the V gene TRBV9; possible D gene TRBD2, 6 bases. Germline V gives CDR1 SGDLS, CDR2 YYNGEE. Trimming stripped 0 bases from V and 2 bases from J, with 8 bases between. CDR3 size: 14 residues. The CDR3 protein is CASSVASVQETQYF. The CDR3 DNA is TGTGCCAGCAGCGTAGCTAGCGTTCAAGAGACCCAGTACTTC.

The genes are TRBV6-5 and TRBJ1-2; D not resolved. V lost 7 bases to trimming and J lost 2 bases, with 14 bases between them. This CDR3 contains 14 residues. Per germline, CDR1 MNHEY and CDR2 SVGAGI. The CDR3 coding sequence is TGTGCCAGCAAGGGAGGCAGGCTAAACTATGGCTACACCTTC. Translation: CASKGGRLNYGYTF.

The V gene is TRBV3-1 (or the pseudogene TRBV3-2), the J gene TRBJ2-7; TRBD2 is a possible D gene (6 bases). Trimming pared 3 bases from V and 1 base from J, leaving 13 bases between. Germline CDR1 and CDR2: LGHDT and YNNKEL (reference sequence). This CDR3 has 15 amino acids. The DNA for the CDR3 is TGTGCCAGCAGCCAGACTAGTGGTGTGTCCTACGAGCAGTACTTC. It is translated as CASSQTSGVSYEQYF.

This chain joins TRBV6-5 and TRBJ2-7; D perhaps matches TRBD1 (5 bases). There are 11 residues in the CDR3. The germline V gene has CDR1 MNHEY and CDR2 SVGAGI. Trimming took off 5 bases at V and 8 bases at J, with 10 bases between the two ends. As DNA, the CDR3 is TGTGCCAGCAGTCAGGGCGGAAAGCAGTACTTC. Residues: CASSQGGKQYF.

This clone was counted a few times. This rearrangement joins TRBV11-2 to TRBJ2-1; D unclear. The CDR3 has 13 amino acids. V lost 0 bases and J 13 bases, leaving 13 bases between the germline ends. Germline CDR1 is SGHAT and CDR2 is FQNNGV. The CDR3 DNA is TGTGCCAGCAGCTTAGAAGGTGCCGCGGCCCAGTTCTTC. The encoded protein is CASSLEGAAAQFF. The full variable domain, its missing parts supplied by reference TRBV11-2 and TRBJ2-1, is EAGVAQSPRYKIIEKRQSVAFWCNPISGHATLYWYQQILGQGPKLLIQFQNNGVVDDSQLPKDRFSAERLKGVDSTLKIQPAKLEDSAVYLCASSLEGAAAQFFGPGTRLTVL.

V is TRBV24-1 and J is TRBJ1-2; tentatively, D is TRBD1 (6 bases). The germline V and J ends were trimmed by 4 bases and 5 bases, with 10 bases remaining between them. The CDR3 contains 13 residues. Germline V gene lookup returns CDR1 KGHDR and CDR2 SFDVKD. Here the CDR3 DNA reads TGTGCCACCAGTGACCTCACAGGGTATGGCTACACCTTC. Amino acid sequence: CATSDLTGYGYTF.

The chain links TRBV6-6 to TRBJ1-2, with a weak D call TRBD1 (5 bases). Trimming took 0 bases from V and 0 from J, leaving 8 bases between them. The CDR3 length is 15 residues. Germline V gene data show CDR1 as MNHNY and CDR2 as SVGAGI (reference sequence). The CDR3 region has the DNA TGTGCCAGCAGTTACTCGTGGACATCTAACTATGGCTACACCTTC. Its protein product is CASSYSWTSNYGYTF.

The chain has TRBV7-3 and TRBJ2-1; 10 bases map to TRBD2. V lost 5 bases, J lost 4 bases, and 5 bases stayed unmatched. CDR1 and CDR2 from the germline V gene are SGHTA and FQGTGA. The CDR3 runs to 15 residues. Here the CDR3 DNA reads TGTGCCAGCAGCGCACAACTAGCGGGGTACAATGAGCAGTTCTTC. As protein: CASSAQLAGYNEQFF. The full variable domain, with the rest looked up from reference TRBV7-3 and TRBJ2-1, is GAGVSQTPSNKVTEKGKYVELRCDPISGHTALYWYRQSLGQGPEFLIYFQGTGAADDSGLPNDRFFAVRPEGSVSTLKIQRTERGDSAVYLCASSAQLAGYNEQFFGPGTRLTVL.

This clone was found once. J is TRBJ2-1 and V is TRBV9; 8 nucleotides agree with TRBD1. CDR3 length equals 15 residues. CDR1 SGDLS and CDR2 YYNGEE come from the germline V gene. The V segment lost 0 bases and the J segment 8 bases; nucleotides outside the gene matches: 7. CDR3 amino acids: CASSVAGGPSYEQFF. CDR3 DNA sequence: TGTGCCAGCAGCGTAGCAGGGGGCCCATCCTATGAGCAGTTCTTC. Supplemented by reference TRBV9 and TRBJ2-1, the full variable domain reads DSGVTQTPKHLITATGQRVTLRCSPRSGDLSVYWYQQSLDQGLQFLIQYYNGEERAKGNILERFSAQQFPDLHSELNLSSLELGDSALYFCASSVAGGPSYEQFFGPGTRLTVL.

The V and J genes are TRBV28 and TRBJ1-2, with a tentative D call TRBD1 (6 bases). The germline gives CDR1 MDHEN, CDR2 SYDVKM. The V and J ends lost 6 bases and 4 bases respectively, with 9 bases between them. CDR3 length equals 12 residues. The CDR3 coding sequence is TGTGCCAGCAGCAAACAGGGCTATGGCTACACCTTC. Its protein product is CASSKQGYGYTF.

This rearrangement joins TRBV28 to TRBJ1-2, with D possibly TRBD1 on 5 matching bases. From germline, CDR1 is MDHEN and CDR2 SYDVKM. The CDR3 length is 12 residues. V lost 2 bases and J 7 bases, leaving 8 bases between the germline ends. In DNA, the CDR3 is TGTGCCAGCAGTTTAGGACACGGTGGCTACACCTTC. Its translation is CASSLGHGGYTF.

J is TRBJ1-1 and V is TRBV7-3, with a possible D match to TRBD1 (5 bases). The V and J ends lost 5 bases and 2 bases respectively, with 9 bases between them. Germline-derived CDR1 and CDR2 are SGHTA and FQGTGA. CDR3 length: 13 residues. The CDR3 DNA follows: TGTGCCAGCAGCCAGACAGTTAACACTGAAGCTTTCTTT. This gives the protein CASSQTVNTEAFF.

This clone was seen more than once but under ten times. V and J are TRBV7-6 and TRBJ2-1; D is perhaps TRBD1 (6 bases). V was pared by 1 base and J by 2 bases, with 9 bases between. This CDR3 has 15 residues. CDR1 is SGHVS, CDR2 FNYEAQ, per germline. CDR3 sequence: CASSLVQGAYNEQFF. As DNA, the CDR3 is TGTGCCAGCAGCTTAGTACAGGGAGCCTACAATGAGCAGTTCTTC.